This T cell receptor (beta chain) was recorded in a study of blood T cell repertoires in COVID-19 (dated by TCRdb to the early 2020s). Regarding the research as a whole: Collaborator samples came from the United States, Italy and Spain and covered acute and convalescent phases of COVID-19. The repertoires were released in a freely available public database meant as a resource for research on the immune response to SARS-CoV-2. The samples were drawn from two sources: the first 160 participants of the ongoing ImmuneRACE study, and 1,254 subjects contributed by 6 global collaborators. A de-identified subject ID, COVID-19 status, age in years and sex were almost always included in the sample metadata. The prospective study material was composed of cDNA or gDNA derived from T cells, B-cell-depleted T cells, or PBMCs. The dataset comprised deeply sampled blood TCRbeta repertoires from subjects exposed to, actively infected with, or recovered from COVID-19. Where available, HLA class I and class II types were obtained from metadata supplied by the sample provider rather than from assay-based typing.

TCRbeta CDR3 regions were amplified from genomic DNA using the immunoSEQ Assay, a bias-controlled multiplex PCR. As for the authors' bioinformatics: Within the assay, amplification of reference gene primers was used to estimate how many nucleated cells each sample contained. To quantify the absolute abundance of each unique TCRbeta CDR3 rearrangement, sequence reads were collapsed and filtered. For each sample, productive Simpson clonality was calculated as the square root of Simpson's diversity index across productive rearrangements. TCRdb provides this immuneACCESS table in a form limited to in-frame rearrangements. Some clones are lacking; in checked studies, under half of them reflect an unresolved V gene, and why the rest are absent is not known. V and J calls and clone size are given by that table; D and trimming were obtained from the DNA. The sample table contains about 490,000 clones; only one count was recorded for approximately 85% of them. The ten largest account for about 3% of the sample.

General study outcomes and caveats: How much clinical and demographic metadata was included differed by source and by participant, and the metadata was provided uncurated.

Whole blood was collected in K2EDTA tubes by collaborating institutions according to the institutions' own protocols. For TCRbeta analysis, collaborators shipped samples as frozen whole blood, isolated PBMCs, or DNA extracted from either of those sample types. Concerning this clone itself: The specificity of this receptor is unknown. No much larger clone is present one base from it, and per-base qualities are unavailable.

Per the germline V gene, KGHDR is the CDR1 and SFDVKD is the CDR2. Between the V and J ends, shortened by 2 bases and 5 bases respectively, the junction contains 5 bases. The CDR3, from cysteine to phenylalanine, totals 12 residues. Only the CDR3 region is kept as DNA, spanning 36 bases read in frame from base 1. The source is a human donor in a cohort sampled during active COVID-19. This chain joins TRBV24-1 to TRBJ2-5; confidence is insufficient to name the D gene. Sequencing was performed on peripheral blood. CDR3 protein: CATSDYLETQYF. The DNA is as follows: TGTGCCACCAGTGATTACTTGGAGACCCAGTACTTC.